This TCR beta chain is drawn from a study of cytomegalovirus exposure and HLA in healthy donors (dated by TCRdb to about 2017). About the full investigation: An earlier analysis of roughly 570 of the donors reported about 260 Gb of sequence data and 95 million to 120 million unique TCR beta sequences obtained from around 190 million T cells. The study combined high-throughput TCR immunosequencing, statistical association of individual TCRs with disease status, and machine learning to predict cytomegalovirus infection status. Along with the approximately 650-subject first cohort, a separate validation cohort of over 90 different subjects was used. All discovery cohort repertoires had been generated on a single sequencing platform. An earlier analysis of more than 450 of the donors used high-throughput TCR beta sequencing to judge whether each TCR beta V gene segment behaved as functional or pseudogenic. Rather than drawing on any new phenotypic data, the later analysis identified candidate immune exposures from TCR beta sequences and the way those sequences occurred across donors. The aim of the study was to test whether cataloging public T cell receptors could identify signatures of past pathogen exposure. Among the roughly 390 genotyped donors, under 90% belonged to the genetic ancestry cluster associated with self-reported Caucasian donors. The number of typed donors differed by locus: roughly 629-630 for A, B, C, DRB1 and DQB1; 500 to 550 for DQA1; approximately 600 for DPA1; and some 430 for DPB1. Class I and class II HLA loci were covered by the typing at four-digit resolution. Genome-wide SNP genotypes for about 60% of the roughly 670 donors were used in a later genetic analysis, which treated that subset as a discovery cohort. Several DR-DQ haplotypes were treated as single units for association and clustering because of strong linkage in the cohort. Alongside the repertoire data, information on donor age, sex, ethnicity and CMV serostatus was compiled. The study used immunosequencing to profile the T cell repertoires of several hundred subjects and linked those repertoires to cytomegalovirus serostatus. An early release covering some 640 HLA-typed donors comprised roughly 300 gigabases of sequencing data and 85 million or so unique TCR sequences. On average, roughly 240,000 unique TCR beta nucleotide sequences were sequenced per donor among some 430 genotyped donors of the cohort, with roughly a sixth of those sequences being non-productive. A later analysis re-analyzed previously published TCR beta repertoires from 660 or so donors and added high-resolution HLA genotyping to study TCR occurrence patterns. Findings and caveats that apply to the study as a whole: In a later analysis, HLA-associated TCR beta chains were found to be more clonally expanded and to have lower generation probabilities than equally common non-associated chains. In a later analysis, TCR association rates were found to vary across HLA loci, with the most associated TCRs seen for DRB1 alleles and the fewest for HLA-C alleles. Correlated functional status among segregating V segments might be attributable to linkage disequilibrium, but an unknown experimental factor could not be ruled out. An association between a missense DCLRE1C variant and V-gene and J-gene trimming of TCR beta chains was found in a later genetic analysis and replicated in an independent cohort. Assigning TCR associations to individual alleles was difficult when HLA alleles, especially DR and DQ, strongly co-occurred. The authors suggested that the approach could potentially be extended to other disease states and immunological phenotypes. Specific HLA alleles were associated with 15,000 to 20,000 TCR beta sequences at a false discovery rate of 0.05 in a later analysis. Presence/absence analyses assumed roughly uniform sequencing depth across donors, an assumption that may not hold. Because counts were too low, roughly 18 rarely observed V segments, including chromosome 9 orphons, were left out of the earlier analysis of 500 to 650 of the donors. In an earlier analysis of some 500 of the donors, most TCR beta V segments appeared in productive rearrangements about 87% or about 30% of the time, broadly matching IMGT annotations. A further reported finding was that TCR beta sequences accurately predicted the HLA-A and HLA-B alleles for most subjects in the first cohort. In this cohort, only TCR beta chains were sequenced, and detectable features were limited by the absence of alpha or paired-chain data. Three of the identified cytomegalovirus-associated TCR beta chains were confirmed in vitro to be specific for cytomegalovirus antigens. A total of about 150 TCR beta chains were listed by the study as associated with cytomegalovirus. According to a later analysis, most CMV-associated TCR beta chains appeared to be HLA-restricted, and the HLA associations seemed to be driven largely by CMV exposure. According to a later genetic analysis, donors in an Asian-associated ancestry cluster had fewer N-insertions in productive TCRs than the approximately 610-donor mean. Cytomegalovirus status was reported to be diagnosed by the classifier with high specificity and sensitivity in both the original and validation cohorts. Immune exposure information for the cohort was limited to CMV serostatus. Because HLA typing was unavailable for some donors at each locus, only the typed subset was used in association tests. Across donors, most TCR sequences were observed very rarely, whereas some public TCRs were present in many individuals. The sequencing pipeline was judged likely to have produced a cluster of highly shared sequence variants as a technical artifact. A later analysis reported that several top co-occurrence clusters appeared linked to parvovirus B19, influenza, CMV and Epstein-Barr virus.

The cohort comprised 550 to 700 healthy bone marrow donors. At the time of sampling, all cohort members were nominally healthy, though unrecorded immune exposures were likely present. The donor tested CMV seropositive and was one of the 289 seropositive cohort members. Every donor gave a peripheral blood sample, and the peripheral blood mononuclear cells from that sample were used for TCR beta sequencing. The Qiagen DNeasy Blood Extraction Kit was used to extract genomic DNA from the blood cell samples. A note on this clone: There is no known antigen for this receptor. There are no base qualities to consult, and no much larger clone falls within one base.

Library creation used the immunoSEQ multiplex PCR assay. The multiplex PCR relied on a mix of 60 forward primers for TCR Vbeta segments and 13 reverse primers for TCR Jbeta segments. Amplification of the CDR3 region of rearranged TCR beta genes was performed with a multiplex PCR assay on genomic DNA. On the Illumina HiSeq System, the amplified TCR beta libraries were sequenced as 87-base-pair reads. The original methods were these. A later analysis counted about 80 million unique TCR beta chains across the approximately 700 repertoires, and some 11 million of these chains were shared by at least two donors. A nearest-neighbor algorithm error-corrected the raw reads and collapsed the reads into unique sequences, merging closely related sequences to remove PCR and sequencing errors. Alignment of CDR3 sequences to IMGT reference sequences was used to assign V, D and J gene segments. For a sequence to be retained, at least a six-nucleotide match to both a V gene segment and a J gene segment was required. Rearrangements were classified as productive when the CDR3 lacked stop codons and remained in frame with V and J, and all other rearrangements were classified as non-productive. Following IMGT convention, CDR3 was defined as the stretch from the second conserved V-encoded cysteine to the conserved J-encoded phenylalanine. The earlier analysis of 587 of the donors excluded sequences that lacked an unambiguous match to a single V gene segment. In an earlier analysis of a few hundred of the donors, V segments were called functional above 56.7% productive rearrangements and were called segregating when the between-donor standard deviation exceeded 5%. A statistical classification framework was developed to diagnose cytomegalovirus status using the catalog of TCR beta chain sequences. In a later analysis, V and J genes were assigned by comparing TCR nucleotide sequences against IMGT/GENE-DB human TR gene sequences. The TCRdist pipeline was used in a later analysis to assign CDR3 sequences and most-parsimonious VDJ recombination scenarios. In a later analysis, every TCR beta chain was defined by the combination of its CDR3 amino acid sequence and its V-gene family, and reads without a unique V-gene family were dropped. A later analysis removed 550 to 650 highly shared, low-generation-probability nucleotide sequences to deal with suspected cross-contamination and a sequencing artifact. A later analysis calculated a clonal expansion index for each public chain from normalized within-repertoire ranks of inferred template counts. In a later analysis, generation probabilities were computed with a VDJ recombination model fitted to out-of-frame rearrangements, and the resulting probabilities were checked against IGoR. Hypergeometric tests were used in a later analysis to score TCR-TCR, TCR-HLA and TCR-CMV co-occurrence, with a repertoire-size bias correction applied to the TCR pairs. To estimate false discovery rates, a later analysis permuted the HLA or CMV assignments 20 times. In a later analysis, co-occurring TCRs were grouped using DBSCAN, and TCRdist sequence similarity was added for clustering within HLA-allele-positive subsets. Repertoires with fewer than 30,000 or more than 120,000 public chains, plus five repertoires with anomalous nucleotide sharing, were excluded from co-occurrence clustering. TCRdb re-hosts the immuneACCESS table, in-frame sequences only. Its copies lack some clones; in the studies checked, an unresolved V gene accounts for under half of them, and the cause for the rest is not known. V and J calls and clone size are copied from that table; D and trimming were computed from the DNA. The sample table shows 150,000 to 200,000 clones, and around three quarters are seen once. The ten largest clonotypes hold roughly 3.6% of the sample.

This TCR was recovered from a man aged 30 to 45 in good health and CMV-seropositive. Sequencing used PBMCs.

At the DNA level, the sequence is TGTGCCAGCAGCTTGGAGGGACAGCGGGCAGATACGCAGTATTTT. This codes for CASSLEGQRADTQYF. The receptor chain draws on TRBV5-4 and TRBJ2-3; tentative D gene TRBD1, with 7 bases matching. From cysteine to phenylalanine, the CDR3 is 15 amino acids long. Of the read, only the CDR3 DNA is kept; its 45 bases are in frame from base 1. The CDR1 and CDR2 encoded by the germline V gene (reference sequence) are SGHNT and YYREEE. V sheds 0 bases and J sheds 4 bases, leaving 12 bases between their ends. The entire variable domain, with the stretches around the CDR3 drawn from the reference TRBV5-4 and TRBJ2-3 proteins, is ETGVTQSPTHLIKTRGQQVTLRCSSQSGHNTVSWYQQALGQGPQFIFQYYREEENGRGNFPPRFSGLQFPNYSSELNVNALELDDSALYLCASSLEGQRADTQYFGPGTRLTVL.